This T cell receptor (beta chain) was sequenced for a study of Ad26.COV2.S vaccination and SARS-CoV-2 variants. TCRdb keeps only in-frame clones here, not all; method: immunoSEQ multiplex PCR. The sample shows about 350,000 clones, 92% of them seen only once. Study-wide findings and caveats: The placebo group had lower spike-specific TCR breadth than the vaccine recipients did. Reportedly, spike-specific CD8+ and CD4+ T cell responses achieved substantial breadth once vaccination had taken place. Recipients of vaccine and of placebo showed similar breadth of their non-spike TCR repertoires. Measurements of TCR breadth and depth may have given underestimates of the total T cell responses.

V lost 3 bases to trimming and J lost 1 base, with 6 bases between them. CDR3 length: 13 residues. Germline lookup yields CDR1 SNHLY and CDR2 FYNNEI. Worth noting for this clone: Its antigen is still unknown.

The clonotype originates from a human donor who had recovered from COVID-19. The rearrangement uses TRBV2 and TRBJ2-5, with D uncertain. This specimen was peripheral blood, taken after recovery from COVID-19. CDR3 in amino acids: CASSERSQETQYF. For the CDR3, the DNA is TGTGCCAGCAGTGAGAGGTCCCAAGAGACCCAGTACTTC.